The rows below give T cell receptor beta chains drawn from one sample of a study of identical twins. TCRdb processed the 5' RACE reads anew with MiXCR; each CDR3 protein has one entry. Among hundreds of thousands of distinct CDR3 sequences listed, under 9% were seen once. The sample was also reused in another study, on yellow fever vaccine responses in identical twins.

Input material: PBMCs. The receptor set was obtained from a woman aged 18-29 years in good health. Both conserved end residues are part of each CDR3. A D gene is named only where the DNA matches it firmly. The listing skips clone size in some rows; elsewhere it reads once, few, many or a size class.

V gene	D gene	J gene	clone size	CDR3 DNA	CDR3 protein
TRBV21-1	.	TRBJ2-5	.	TGTGCCACCCGGTCTTTAGAGACCCAGTACTTC	CATRSLETQYF
TRBV5-1	.	TRBJ2-7	many	TGCGCCAGCCGGGGTCGCTCGAGGGCCTACGAGCAGTACTTC	CASRGRSRAYEQYF
TRBV29-1	.	TRBJ2-5	many	TGCAGCGTTGATTTGGAGACCCAGTACTTC	CSVDLETQYF
TRBV5-1	.	TRBJ1-6	many	TGCGCCAGCAGCTTGCAGGAACTCAGCTCACCCCTCCACTTT	CASSLQELSSPLHF
TRBV27	.	TRBJ2-7	.	TGTGCCAGCAACACTGGAGGGCTATCCTACGAGCAGTACTTC	CASNTGGLSYEQYF
TRBV29-1	.	TRBJ2-3	many	TGCAGCCTCCTGGGCGGTTACACAGATACGCAGTATTTT	CSLLGGYTDTQYF
TRBV5-1	TRBD1	TRBJ1-1	.	TGCGCCAGCAAGTTTGGGACAGGGTCTACTGAAGCTTTCTTT	CASKFGTGSTEAFF
TRBV29-1	TRBD1	TRBJ1-1	few	TGCAGCGTTGATTTTACAGGGGGCCGGACTGAAGCTTTCTTT	CSVDFTGGRTEAFF
TRBV14	.	TRBJ1-6	many	TGTGCCAGCAGCCTCGATTGGAGTTCACCCCTCCACTTT	CASSLDWSSPLHF
TRBV5-5	.	TRBJ2-1	few	TGTGCCAGCAGCAAAACCGGGGATGAGCAGTTCTTC	CASSKTGDEQFF
TRBV2	.	TRBJ1-4	.	TGTGCCAGCAGCCCTTATACAGAAAAACTGTTTTTT	CASSPYTEKLFF
TRBV21-1	.	TRBJ1-5	many	TGTGCCAGCAGGGTCGAACGGGACCAGCCCCAGCATTTT	CASRVERDQPQHF
TRBV25-1	TRBD1	TRBJ2-2	.	TGTGCCAGCAGTGAATATGGGGGACAGAGCCCCACCGGGGAGCTGTTTTTT	CASSEYGGQSPTGELFF
TRBV4-1	.	TRBJ2-1	.	TGCGCCAGCAGCCAAGGGGAGGTAAAATACAATGAGCAGTTCTTC	CASSQGEVKYNEQFF
TRBV5-1	.	TRBJ1-1	.	TGCGCCAGCAGCTTATCGGGGGCCGATGAAGCTTTCTTT	CASSLSGADEAFF
TRBV24-1	.	TRBJ2-4	many	TGTGCCACCAGTGATTTTCCCCAAAACATTCAGTACTTC	CATSDFPQNIQYF
TRBV6-1	.	TRBJ2-5	once	TGTGCCAGCAGTGAAGTAGGAGGGGGCCAAGAGACCCAGTACTTC	CASSEVGGGQETQYF
TRBV18	TRBD2	TRBJ2-2	few	TGTGCCAGCTCACCGGCTAGCGGGAGTGCGAACACCGGGGAGCTGTTTTTT	CASSPASGSANTGELFF
TRBV28	TRBD1	TRBJ1-1	few	TGTGCCAGCAGTCTAAAACGATCGGGACAGCAAAACGGTTTCTTT	CASSLKRSGQQNGFF
TRBV7-2	TRBD2	TRBJ2-5	.	TGTGCCAGCAGCCTAAGGACTAGCGGGATATTCCAAGAGACCCAGTACTTC	CASSLRTSGIFQETQYF
TRBV29-1	.	TRBJ2-7	.	TGCAGCGTTGAAGATCCCGGCAGTTTCTACGAGCAGTACTTC	CSVEDPGSFYEQYF
TRBV7-9	TRBD2	TRBJ2-5	.	TGTGCCAGCAGCTTCATAGCGGGACCCCAAGAGACCCAGTACTTC	CASSFIAGPQETQYF
TRBV4-1	TRBD2	TRBJ2-1	many	TGCGCCAGCAGCCAAGTTCTATCCGGGAGGCATGGAAATGAGCAGTTCTTC	CASSQVLSGRHGNEQFF
TRBV5-1	TRBD1	TRBJ2-7	few	TGCGCCAGCAGCTTGGTGGACAGGGTCTACGAGCAGTACTTC	CASSLVDRVYEQYF
TRBV6-5	.	TRBJ1-5	many	TGTGCCAGCAGTTACGCCCCCGGGGGGCAGCCCCAGCATTTT	CASSYAPGGQPQHF
TRBV6-1	TRBD1	TRBJ2-1	.	TGTGCCAGCAGTATAACAGGGGGCCCCTACAATGAGCAGTTCTTC	CASSITGGPYNEQFF
TRBV6-1	TRBD2	TRBJ2-2	.	TGTGCCAGCAGCGGGACTAGCAACACCGGGGAGCTGTTTTTT	CASSGTSNTGELFF
TRBV20-1	.	TRBJ1-1	few	TGCAGTGCATACTACATGAACACTGAAGCTTTCTTT	CSAYYMNTEAFF
TRBV21-1	.	TRBJ2-7	.	TGTGCCAGCAGCCCTTTGGGGTCTAACAGGGGGGAGCAGTACTTC	CASSPLGSNRGEQYF
TRBV12-3/TRBV12-4	.	TRBJ2-5	few	TGTGCCAGCAGCGAATGGAGTTTAGAGACCCAGTACTTC	CASSEWSLETQYF
TRBV6-5	.	TRBJ1-5	many	TGTGCCAGCAGTTACGGGGGGACTCTTAGCAATCAGCCCCAGCATTTT	CASSYGGTLSNQPQHF
TRBV10-3	.	TRBJ2-5	many	TGTGCCATCAGTGTAAGGGTTGGAGAGACCCAGTACTTC	CAISVRVGETQYF
TRBV4-3	TRBD2	TRBJ2-1	many	TGCGCCAGCAGCCAAAAACCCGGGACTAGCGGCGATATCCACCAGTTCTTC	CASSQKPGTSGDIHQFF
TRBV20-1	.	TRBJ2-4	.	TGCAGTGCTAGAGATTCCAGAGTAAACATTCAGTACTTC	CSARDSRVNIQYF
TRBV28	.	TRBJ2-5	few	TGTGCCAGCAGGGCGGGTGGGGAGACCCAGTACTTC	CASRAGGETQYF
TRBV9	.	TRBJ2-3	few	TGTGCCAGCAGCGTAGACCTCCGAGCAGATACGCAGTATTTT	CASSVDLRADTQYF
TRBV7-2	TRBD1	TRBJ2-7	.	TGTGCCAGCAGCTTAACGCAGGGGGCCCTCCTATCCTACGAGCAGTACTTC	CASSLTQGALLSYEQYF
TRBV5-1	TRBD1	TRBJ2-1	few	TGCGCCAGCAGCCTAAGGTCGGGACAGAAGTACAATGAGCAGTTCTTC	CASSLRSGQKYNEQFF
TRBV12-3/TRBV12-4	TRBD1	TRBJ1-2	few	TGTGCCAGCAGTTCTAACAGGGGTTACTATGGCTACACCTTC	CASSSNRGYYGYTF
TRBV7-2	TRBD1	TRBJ1-2	.	TGTGCCAGCAGCACAGGACAGGGGTTCTATGGCTACACCTTC	CASSTGQGFYGYTF
TRBV10-3	TRBD2	TRBJ2-3	.	TGTGCCATCAGGGAGAGCGGGGGGGCGGATACGCAGTATTTT	CAIRESGGADTQYF
TRBV5-1	.	TRBJ2-7	many	TGCGCCAGCAGTGGGAGGGGGGGACAGACCTCCTACGAGCAGTACTTC	CASSGRGGQTSYEQYF
TRBV7-6	.	TRBJ2-7	few	TGTGCCAGCAGCGCCCCAAACCGTGCAGGGGAAAACTACGAGCAGTACTTC	CASSAPNRAGENYEQYF
TRBV29-1	.	TRBJ2-1	many	TGCAGCGTTGAAGGGGGGGACAGCGCCCCCCGCTCCTACAATGAGCAGTTCTTC	CSVEGGDSAPRSYNEQFF
TRBV6-5	TRBD2	TRBJ2-7	few	TGTGCCAGCAGCTTAGCTAGCGGCTACTACGAGCAGTACTTC	CASSLASGYYEQYF
TRBV12-3/TRBV12-4	.	TRBJ2-1	many	TGTGCCAGCAGTACCCGGGCCTTTTCCCCGATTGACAATGAGCAGTTCTTC	CASSTRAFSPIDNEQFF
TRBV4-3	TRBD1	TRBJ2-7	few	TGCGCCAGCAGCCAGGATTGGACAGGCGGAAGGTACGAGCAGTACTTC	CASSQDWTGGRYEQYF
TRBV4-3	.	TRBJ1-5	.	TGCGCCAGCAGCCAGGAGGCAGGCACATTACAGCCCCAGCATTTT	CASSQEAGTLQPQHF
TRBV20-1	TRBD2	TRBJ2-7	many	TGCAGTGCTAGAGATGTAGGGACTAGCGGGAGGCAGTACTTC	CSARDVGTSGRQYF
TRBV10-3	.	TRBJ2-2	.	TGTGCCATCTTAATGGGACTCACCATGAACACCGGGGAGCTGTTTTTT	CAILMGLTMNTGELFF
TRBV5-1	TRBD1	TRBJ1-1	few	TGCGCCAGCAGCTCCCAGGGGGCGGCGAACACTGAAGCTTTCTTT	CASSSQGAANTEAFF